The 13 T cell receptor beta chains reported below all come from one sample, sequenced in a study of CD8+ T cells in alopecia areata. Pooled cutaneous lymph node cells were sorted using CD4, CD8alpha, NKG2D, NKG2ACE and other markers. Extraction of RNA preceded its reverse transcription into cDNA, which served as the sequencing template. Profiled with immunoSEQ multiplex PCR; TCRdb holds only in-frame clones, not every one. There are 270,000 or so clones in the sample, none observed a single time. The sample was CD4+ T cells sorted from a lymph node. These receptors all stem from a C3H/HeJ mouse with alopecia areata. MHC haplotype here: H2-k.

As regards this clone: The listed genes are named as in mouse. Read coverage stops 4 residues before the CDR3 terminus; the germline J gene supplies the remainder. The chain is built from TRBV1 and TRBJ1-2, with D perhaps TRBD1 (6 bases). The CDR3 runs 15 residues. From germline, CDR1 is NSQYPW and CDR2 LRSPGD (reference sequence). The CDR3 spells CTCSASLGGLGDYTF. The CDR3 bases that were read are TGCACCTGCAGTGCCTCACTGGGGGGGCTGGGC.

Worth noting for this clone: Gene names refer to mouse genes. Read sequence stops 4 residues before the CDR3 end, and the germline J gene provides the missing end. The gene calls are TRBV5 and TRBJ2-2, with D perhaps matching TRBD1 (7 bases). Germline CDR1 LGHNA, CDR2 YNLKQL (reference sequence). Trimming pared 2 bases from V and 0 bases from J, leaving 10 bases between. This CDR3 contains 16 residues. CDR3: CASSQRGQANTGQLYF. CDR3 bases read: TGTGCCAGCAGCCAAAGGGGGCAAGCAAACACCGGG.

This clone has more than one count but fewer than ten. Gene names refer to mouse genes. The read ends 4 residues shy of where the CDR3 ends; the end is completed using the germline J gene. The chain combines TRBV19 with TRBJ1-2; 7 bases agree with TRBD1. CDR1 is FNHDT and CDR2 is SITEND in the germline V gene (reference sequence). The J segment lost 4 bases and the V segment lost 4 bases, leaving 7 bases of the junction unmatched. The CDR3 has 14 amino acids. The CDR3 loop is CASSLQGKGSDYTF. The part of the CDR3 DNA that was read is TGTGCCAGCAGTCTACAGGGGAAGGGCTCC.

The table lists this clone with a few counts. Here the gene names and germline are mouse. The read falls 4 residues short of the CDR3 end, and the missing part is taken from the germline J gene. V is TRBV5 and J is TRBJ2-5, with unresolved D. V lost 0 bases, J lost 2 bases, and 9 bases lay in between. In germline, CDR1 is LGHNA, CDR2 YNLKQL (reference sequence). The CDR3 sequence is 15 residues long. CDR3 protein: CASSQDRQIQDTQYF. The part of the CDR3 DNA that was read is TGTGCCAGCAGCCAAGATCGACAAATCCAAGAC.

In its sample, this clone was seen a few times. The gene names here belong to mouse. The sequenced CDR3 bases are TGTGCCAGCAGTTTCCTGGGGGTTAACCAAGAC. Encoded protein: CASSFLGVNQD. The whole CDR3 reads CASSFLGVNQDTQYF. The rearrangement links TRBV14 to TRBJ2-5; TRBD2 matches at 7 bases. The sequence runs out 4 residues before the end of the CDR3; the remainder is reconstructed from the germline J gene. CDR1 is SGHDT and CDR2 is FRDEAV in the germline V gene. J gave up 0 bases and V 1 base, and 2 bases lay outside the gene matches. The CDR3 loop spans 15 amino acids.

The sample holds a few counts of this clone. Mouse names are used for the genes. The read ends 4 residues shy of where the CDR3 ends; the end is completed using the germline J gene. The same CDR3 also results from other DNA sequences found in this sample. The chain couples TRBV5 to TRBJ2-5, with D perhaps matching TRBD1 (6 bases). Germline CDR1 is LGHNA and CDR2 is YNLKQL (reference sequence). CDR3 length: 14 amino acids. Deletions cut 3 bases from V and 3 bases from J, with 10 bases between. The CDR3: CASSQGTIQDTQYF. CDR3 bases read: TGTGCCAGCAGCCAGGGGACAATTCAAGAC.

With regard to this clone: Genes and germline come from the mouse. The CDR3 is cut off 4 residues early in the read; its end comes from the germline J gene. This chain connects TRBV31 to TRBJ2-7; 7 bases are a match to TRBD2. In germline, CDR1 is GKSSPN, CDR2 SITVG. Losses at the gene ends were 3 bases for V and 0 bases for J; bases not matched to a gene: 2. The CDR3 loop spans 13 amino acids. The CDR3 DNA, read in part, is TGTGCCTGGAGCACTGGGGCCTCCTAT. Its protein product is CAWSTGASY. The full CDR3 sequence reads CAWSTGASYEQYF.

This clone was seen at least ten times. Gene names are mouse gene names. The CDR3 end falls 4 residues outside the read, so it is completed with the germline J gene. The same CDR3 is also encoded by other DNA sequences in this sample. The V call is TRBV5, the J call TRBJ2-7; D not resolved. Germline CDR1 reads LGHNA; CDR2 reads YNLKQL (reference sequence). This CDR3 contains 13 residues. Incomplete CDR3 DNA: TGTGCCAGCAGCCAAGATCGACAATAT. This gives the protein CASSQDRQY. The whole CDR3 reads CASSQDRQYEQYF.

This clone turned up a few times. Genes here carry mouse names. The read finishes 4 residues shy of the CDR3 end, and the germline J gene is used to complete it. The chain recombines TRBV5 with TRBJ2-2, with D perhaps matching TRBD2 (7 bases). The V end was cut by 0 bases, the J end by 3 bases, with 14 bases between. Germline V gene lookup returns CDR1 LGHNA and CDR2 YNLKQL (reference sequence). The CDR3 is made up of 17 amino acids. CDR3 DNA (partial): TGTGCCAGCAGCCAAGATTTGGGGGGCTTTGACACCGGG. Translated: CASSQDLGGFDTG. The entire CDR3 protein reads CASSQDLGGFDTGQLYF.

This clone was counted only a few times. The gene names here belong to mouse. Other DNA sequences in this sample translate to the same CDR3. The CDR3 loop is CASSRTGYEQYF. The DNA read from the CDR3 is TGTGCCAGCAGCCGAACAGGGTAT. The rearrangement joins TRBV5 to TRBJ2-7, with a weak D call TRBD1 (6 bases). Coverage ceases 4 residues before the CDR3 finishes, and the germline J gene fills in the end. This CDR3 is 12 amino acids long. CDR1 and CDR2 from the germline V gene are LGHNA and YNLKQL (reference sequence).

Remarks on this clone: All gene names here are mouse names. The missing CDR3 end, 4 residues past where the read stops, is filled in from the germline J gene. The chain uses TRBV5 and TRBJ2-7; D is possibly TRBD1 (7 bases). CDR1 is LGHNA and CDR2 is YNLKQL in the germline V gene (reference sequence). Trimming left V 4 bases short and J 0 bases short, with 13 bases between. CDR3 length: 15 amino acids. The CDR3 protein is CASSPEGASSYEQYF. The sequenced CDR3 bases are TGTGCCAGCAGCCCAGAGGGGGCGAGCTCCTAT.

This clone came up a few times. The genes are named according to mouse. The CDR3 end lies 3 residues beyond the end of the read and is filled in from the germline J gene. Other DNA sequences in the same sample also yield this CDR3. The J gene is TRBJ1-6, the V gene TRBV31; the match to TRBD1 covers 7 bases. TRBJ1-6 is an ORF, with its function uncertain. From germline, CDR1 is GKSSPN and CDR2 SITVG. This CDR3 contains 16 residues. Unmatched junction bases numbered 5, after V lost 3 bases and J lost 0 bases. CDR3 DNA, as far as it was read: TGTGCCTGGAGCCTACAGGGGTCTTCCTATAATTCGCCC. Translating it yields CAWSLQGSSYNSP. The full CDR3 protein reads CAWSLQGSSYNSPLYF.

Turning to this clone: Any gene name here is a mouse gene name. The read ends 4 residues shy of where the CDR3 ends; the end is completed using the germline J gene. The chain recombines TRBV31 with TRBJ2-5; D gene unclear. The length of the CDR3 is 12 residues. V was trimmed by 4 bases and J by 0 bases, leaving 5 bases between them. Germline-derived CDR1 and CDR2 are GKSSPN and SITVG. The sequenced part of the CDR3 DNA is TGTGCCTGGAAACAGAACCAAGAC. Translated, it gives CAWKQNQD. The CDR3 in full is CAWKQNQDTQYF.